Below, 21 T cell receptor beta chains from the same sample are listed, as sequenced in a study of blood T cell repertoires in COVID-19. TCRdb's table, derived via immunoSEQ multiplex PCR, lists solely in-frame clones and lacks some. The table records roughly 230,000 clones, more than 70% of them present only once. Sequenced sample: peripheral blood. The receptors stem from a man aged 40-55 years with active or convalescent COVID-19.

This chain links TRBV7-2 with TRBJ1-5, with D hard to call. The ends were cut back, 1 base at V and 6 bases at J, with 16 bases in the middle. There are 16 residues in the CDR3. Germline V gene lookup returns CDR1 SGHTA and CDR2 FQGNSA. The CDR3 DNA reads TGTGCCAGCAGCTTAGGGTCTCCATCCGGGATTCAGCCCCAGCATTTT. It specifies CASSLGSPSGIQPQHF. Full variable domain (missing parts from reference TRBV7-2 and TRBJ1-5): GAGVSQSPSNKVTEKGKDVELRCDPISGHTALYWYRQSLGQGLEFLIYFQGNSAPDKSGLPSDRFSAERTGGSVSTLTIQRTQQEDSAVYLCASSLGSPSGIQPQHFGDGTRLSIL.

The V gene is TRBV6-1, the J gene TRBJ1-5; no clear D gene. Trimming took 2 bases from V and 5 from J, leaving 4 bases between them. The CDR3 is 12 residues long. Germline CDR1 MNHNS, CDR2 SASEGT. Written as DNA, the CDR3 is TGTGCCAGCAGTGAACGGGATCAGCCCCAGCATTTT. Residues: CASSERDQPQHF.

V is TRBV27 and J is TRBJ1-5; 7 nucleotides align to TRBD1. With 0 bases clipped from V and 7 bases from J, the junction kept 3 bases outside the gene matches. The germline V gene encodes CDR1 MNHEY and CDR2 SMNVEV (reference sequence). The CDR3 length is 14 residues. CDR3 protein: CASSLSAGGQPQHF. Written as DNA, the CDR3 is TGTGCCAGCAGTTTATCCGCAGGGGGGCAGCCCCAGCATTTT.

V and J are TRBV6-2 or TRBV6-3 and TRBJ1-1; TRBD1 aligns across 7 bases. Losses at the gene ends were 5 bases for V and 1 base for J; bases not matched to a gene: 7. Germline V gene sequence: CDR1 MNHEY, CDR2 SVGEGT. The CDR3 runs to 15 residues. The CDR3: CASSPTRQGNTEAFF. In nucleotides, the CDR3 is TGTGCCAGCAGTCCCACTCGACAGGGGAACACTGAAGCTTTCTTT.

The CDR3 here is CASSMSRVNTEAFF. For the CDR3, the DNA is TGTGCCAGTAGTATGTCCCGCGTGAACACTGAAGCTTTCTTT. The chain recombines TRBV19 with TRBJ1-1; no clear D. V was pared by 3 bases and J by 0 bases, with 8 bases between. The CDR3 is made up of 14 amino acids. The germline V gene has CDR1 LNHDA and CDR2 SQIVND (reference sequence).

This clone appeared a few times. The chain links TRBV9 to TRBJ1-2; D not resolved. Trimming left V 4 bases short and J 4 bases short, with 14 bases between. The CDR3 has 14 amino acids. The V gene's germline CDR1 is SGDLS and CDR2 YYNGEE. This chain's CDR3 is CASSPSLKAYGYTF. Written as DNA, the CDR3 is TGTGCCAGCAGCCCTTCTTTGAAAGCCTATGGCTACACCTTC.

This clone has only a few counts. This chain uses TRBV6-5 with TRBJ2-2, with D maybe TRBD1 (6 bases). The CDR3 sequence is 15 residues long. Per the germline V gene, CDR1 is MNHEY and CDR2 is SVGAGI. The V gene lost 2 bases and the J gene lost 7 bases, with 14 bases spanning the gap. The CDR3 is CASSYKGTLNGELFF. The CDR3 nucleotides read TGTGCCAGCAGTTACAAAGGGACACTCAACGGGGAGCTGTTTTTT.

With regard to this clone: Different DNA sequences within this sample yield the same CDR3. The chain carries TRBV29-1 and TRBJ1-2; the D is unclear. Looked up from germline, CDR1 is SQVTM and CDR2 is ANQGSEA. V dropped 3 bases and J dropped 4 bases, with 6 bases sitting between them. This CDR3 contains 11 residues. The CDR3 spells CSVDRVYGYTF. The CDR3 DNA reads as TGCAGCGTTGATCGGGTCTATGGCTACACCTTC.

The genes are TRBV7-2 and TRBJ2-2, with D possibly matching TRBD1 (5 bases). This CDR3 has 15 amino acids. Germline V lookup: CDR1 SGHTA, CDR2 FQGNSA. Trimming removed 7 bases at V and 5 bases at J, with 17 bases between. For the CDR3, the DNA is TGTGCCAGCACCACGACAGAAGGTTATACCGGGGAGCTGTTTTTT. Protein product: CASTTTEGYTGELFF.

The CDR3 spells CASSRAGGYTEAFF. CDR3 DNA: TGTGCCAGCAGCCGGGCCGGGGGTTACACTGAAGCTTTCTTT. V gene TRBV11-1 combines with J gene TRBJ1-1, with a weak D call TRBD1 (5 bases). This CDR3 contains 14 residues. The V end was cut by 5 bases, the J end by 3 bases, with 13 bases between. Germline CDR1 is SGHAT and CDR2 is FQDESV (reference sequence).

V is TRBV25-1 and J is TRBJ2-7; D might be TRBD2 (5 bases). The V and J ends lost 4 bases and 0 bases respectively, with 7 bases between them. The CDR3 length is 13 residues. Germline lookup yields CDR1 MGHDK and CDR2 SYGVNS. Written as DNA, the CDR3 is TGTGCCAGCAGTGGAGGGAGCTCCTACGAGCAGTACTTC. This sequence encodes CASSGGSSYEQYF.

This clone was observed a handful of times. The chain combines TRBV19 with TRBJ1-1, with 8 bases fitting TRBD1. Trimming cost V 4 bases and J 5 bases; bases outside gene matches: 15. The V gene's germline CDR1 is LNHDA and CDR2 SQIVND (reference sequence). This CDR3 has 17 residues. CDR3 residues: CASSTQGAVLTRTEAFF. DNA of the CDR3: TGTGCCAGTAGTACCCAGGGGGCCGTCCTGACCAGGACTGAAGCTTTCTTT.

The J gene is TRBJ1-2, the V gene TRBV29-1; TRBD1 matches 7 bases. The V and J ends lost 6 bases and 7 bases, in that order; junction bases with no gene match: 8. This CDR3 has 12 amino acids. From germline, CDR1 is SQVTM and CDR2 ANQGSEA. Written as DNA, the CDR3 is TGCAGCGTCCCAGGGGGGCCGGGTGGCTACACCTTC. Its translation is CSVPGGPGGYTF.

Here the CDR3 DNA reads TGTGCCTGGAGTGTACCGGGAGGTCGCTACGAGCAGTACTTC. Its protein product is CAWSVPGGRYEQYF. The chain links TRBV30 to TRBJ2-7; 7 nucleotides line up with TRBD2. The CDR3 covers 14 residues. Germline lookup yields CDR1 GTSNPN and CDR2 SVGIG (reference sequence). V gave up 0 bases and J gave up 3 bases; unmatched junction bases: 5.

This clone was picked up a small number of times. The CDR3 here is CASSIRRGSDTQYF. The CDR3 DNA sequence: TGTGCCAGTAGTATCAGGCGGGGCTCAGATACGCAGTATTTT. The rearrangement uses TRBV19 and TRBJ2-3; weak D call: TRBD2 (6 bases). Trimming removed 3 bases from V and 4 bases from J, with 11 bases in between. Per germline, CDR1 LNHDA and CDR2 SQIVND (reference sequence). CDR3 size: 14 residues.

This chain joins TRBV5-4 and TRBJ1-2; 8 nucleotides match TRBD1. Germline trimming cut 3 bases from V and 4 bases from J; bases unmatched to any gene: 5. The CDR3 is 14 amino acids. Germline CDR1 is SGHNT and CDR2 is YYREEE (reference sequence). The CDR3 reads CASSSDREPYGYTF. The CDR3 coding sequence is TGTGCCAGCAGCTCGGACAGGGAGCCCTATGGCTACACCTTC.

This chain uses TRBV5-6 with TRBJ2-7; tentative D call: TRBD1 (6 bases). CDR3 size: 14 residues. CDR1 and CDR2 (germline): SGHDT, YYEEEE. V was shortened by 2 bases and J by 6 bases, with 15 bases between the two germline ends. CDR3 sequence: CASSLITVGAEQYF. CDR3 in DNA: TGTGCCAGCAGCTTAATAACGGTGGGGGCCGAGCAGTACTTC.

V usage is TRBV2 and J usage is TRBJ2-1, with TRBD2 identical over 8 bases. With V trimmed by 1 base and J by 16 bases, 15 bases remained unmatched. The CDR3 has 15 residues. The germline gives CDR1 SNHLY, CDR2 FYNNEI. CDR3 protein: CASSEVPERSGGGFF. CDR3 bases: TGTGCCAGCAGTGAAGTTCCAGAGAGGTCGGGGGGGGGATTCTTC.

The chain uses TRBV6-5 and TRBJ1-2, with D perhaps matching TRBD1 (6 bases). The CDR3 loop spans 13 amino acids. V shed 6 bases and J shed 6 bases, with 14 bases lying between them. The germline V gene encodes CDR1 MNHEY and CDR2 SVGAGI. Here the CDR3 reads CASRVPQGDGYTF. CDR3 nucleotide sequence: TGTGCCAGCAGGGTCCCACAGGGAGATGGCTACACCTTC.

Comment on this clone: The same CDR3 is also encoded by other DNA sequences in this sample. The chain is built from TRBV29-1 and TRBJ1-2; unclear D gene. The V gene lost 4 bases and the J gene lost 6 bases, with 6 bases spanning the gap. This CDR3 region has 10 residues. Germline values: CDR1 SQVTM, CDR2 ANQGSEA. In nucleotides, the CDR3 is TGCAGCGTTGTCCAGGATGGCTACACCTTC. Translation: CSVVQDGYTF.

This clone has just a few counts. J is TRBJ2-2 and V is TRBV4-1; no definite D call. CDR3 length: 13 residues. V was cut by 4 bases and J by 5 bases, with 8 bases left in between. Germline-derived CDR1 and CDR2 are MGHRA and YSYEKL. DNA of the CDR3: TGCGCCAGCAGCCCCAGATTAACCGGGGAGCTGTTTTTT. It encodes CASSPRLTGELFF.